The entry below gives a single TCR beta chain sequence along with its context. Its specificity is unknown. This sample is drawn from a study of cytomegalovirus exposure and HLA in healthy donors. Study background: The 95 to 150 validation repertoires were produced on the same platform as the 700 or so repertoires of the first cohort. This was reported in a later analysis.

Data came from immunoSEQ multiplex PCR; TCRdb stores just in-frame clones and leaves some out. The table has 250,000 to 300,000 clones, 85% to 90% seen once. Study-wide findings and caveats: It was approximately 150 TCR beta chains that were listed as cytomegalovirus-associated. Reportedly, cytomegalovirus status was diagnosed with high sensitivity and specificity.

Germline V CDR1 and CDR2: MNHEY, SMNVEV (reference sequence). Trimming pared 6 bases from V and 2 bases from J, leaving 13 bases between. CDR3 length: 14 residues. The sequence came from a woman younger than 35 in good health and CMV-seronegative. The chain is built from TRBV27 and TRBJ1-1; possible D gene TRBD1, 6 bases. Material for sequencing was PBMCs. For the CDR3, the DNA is TGTGCCAGCAGCCCTACAGGGATCAACACTGAAGCTTTCTTT. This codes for CASSPTGINTEAFF.